These T cell receptor beta chains were read from a single sample in a study of PD-L1 blockade in urothelial cancer. Generated by immunoSEQ multiplex PCR, the TCRdb table keeps only in-frame clones and is missing some. This table has about 50,000 clones, roughly 80% appearing once. The sample was PBMCs, taken around atezolizumab (anti-PD-L1) treatment. These receptors were collected from a man between 70 and 80 years old with urothelial cancer. Each CDR3 is given with its conserved first and last residue. Fields, in order: J gene, D gene, clone size, V gene, CDR3 protein, CDR3 DNA. D genes are given only for firm matches. Clone size is shown for a subset of rows, as once, few, many or a class of expanded clone.

TRBJ2-5 NA NA TRBV7-2 CASSLATQGVAQYF TGTGCCAGCAGCTTAGCGACCCAAGGGGTGGCCCAGTACTTC
TRBJ2-7 NA NA TRBV6-6 CASSQQGPEQYF TGTGCCAGCAGTCAACAGGGACCCGAGCAGTACTTC
TRBJ1-1 TRBD1 NA TRBV28 CASSSQGGGNTEAFF TGTGCCAGCAGCTCCCAAGGGGGCGGGAACACTGAAGCTTTCTTT
TRBJ2-7 NA once TRBV6-1 CASSPGTSREQYF TGTGCCAGCAGTCCCGGGACTTCCCGGGAGCAGTACTTC
TRBJ2-4 NA NA TRBV20-1 CSVAAKNIQYF TGCAGTGTAGCAGCCAAAAACATTCAGTACTTC
TRBJ2-7 TRBD2 NA TRBV6-1 CASGTGTSGTREQYF TGTGCCAGCGGAACCGGGACTAGCGGGACTCGCGAGCAGTACTTC
TRBJ1-1 TRBD1 once TRBV6-5 CASSYSYGRGLAEAFF TGTGCCAGCAGTTACAGTTATGGCAGGGGGCTTGCTGAAGCTTTCTTT
TRBJ1-5 TRBD1 NA TRBV19 CASSSTGEGNQPQHF TGTGCCAGTAGTAGCACAGGGGAGGGCAATCAGCCCCAGCATTTT
TRBJ1-2 TRBD1 NA TRBV18 CASSPRQGEYGYTF TGTGCCAGCTCACCAAGACAGGGGGAGTATGGCTACACCTTC
TRBJ1-1 NA NA TRBV11-1 CASSKFGLDTEAFF TGTGCCAGCAGCAAGTTTGGACTGGACACTGAAGCTTTCTTT
TRBJ2-3 NA NA TRBV21-1 CASSKGGGLATPDTQYF TGTGCCAGCAGCAAAGGGGGTGGGCTAGCGACCCCAGATACGCAGTATTTT
TRBJ1-4 NA NA TRBV14 CASSQADRRSIRRDKLFF TGTGCCAGCAGCCAAGCTGACAGGCGCTCTATAAGGAGAGATAAACTGTTTTTT
TRBJ2-5 TRBD2 NA TRBV7-7 CASSPGLAGGFETQYF TGTGCTAGCAGCCCGGGACTAGCGGGAGGGTTCGAGACCCAGTACTTC
TRBJ1-4 NA NA TRBV4-1 CASSQDAGQVEKLFF TGCGCCAGCAGCCAAGATGCAGGGCAGGTTGAAAAACTGTTTTTT
TRBJ2-7 TRBD1 NA TRBV28 CASEGQGSSYEQYF TGTGCCAGCGAAGGACAGGGGAGCTCCTACGAGCAGTACTTC
TRBJ2-7 NA NA TRBV28 CASYGTDTPHYEQYF TGTGCCAGCTACGGTACGGACACCCCCCACTACGAGCAGTACTTC
TRBJ1-1 TRBD1 NA TRBV19 CASSPQGQGRTEAFF TGTGCCAGTAGTCCCCAGGGACAGGGGAGGACTGAAGCTTTCTTT
TRBJ2-3 NA NA TRBV2 CASSVLVGSDTQYF TGTGCCAGCAGTGTGCTAGTTGGGTCAGATACGCAGTATTTT
TRBJ2-7 NA few TRBV6-5 CASSSNVGPGHEQYF TGTGCCAGCAGTTCCAACGTGGGCCCCGGCCACGAGCAGTACTTC
TRBJ2-1 NA NA TRBV29-1 CSVIRGGPYNEQFF TGCAGCGTGATAAGGGGCGGACCTTACAATGAGCAGTTCTTC
TRBJ2-7 TRBD2 NA TRBV6-1 CASSSVAGSSYEQYF TGTGCCAGCAGTTCAGTAGCGGGGAGCTCCTACGAGCAGTACTTC
TRBJ2-1 TRBD2 NA TRBV9 CASSAWAGGGGNEQFF TGTGCCAGCAGCGCATGGGCGGGAGGGGGTGGAAATGAGCAGTTCTTC
TRBJ2-7 NA NA TRBV18 CASSLSHEQYF TGTGCCAGCTCACTGAGCCACGAGCAGTACTTC
TRBJ2-7 NA NA TRBV28 CASSGNSYEQYF TGTGCCAGCAGCGGTAACTCCTACGAGCAGTACTTC
TRBJ1-3 NA NA TRBV4-2 CASSQEGIQGPSSGNTIYF TGTGCCAGCAGCCAAGAGGGAATCCAGGGCCCGAGCTCTGGAAACACCATATATTTT
TRBJ1-5 TRBD1 NA TRBV2 CASMGLRGRGQPQHF TGTGCCAGCATGGGGCTTAGGGGGCGCGGACAGCCCCAGCATTTT
TRBJ2-5 TRBD2 NA TRBV7-2 CAVTGLAEETQYF TGTGCCGTCACGGGGCTAGCGGAAGAGACCCAGTACTTC
TRBJ1-3 NA NA TRBV5-1 CASSPGTLSSGNTIYF TGCGCCAGCAGCCCCGGGACACTGAGCTCTGGAAACACCATATATTTT
TRBJ1-2 TRBD1 NA TRBV6-5 CASSTDRGGSYGYTF TGTGCCAGCAGCACCGACAGGGGCGGTAGCTATGGCTACACCTTC